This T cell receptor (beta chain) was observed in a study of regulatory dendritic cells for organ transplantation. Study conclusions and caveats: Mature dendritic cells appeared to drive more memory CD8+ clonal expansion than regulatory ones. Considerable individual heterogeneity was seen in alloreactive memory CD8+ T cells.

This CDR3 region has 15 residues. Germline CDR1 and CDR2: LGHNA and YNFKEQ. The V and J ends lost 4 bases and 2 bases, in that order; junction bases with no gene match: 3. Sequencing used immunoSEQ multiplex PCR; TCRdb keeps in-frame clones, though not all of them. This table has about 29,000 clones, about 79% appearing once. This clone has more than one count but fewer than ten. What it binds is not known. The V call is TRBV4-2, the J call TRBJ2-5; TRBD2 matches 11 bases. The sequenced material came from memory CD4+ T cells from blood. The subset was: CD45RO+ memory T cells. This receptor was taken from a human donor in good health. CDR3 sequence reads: CASSRGTSGQETQYF. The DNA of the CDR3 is TGTGCCAGCAGCCGGGGGACTAGCGGACAAGAGACCCAGTACTTC.